Each of the 19 T cell receptor beta chains below was sequenced from the same sample in a study of cytomegalovirus exposure and HLA in healthy donors. Primers: 60 Vbeta forward and 13 Jbeta reverse. TCRdb keeps only in-frame clones here, not all; method: immunoSEQ multiplex PCR. The sample lists approximately 150,000 clones; about 71% were seen once. The sample taken for sequencing was PBMCs. All receptors come from a man in his forties or fifties in good health and CMV-seronegative.

V usage is TRBV2 and J usage is TRBJ1-5, with a weak D call TRBD1 (5 bases). The V and J ends lost 10 bases and 2 bases respectively, with 12 bases between them. CDR3 size: 13 residues. Germline-derived CDR1 and CDR2 are SNHLY and FYNNEI. CDR3 nucleotides: TGTGCCACGGGACTGGAGGGCAATCAGCCCCAGCATTTT. Its protein is CATGLEGNQPQHF.

This clone was recorded a few times. The chain couples TRBV4-3 to TRBJ2-3, with 11 bases identical to TRBD2. Germline V lookup: CDR1 LGHNA, CDR2 YSLEER. V lost 1 base to trimming and J lost 2 bases; unmatched junction nucleotides: 8. The length of the CDR3 is 18 residues. CDR3 DNA sequence: TGCGCCAGCAGCCAAGTAGTAGCTAGCGGGGGGATCACAGATACGCAGTATTTT. Encoded protein: CASSQVVASGGITDTQYF.

The chain joins TRBV7-9 to TRBJ2-3, with D maybe TRBD1 (5 bases). This CDR3 is built from 18 residues. Trimming took 6 bases from V and 7 from J, leaving 29 bases between them. Germline CDR1 and CDR2: SEHNR and FQNEAQ (reference sequence). DNA of the CDR3: TGTGCCAGCAGTATCGGGTCAGGGATCCTACCGTCCTCAAATACGCAGTATTTT. Translated: CASSIGSGILPSSNTQYF.

J is TRBJ2-2 and V is TRBV7-6; 9 bases agree with TRBD1. After removal of 1 base from V and 6 bases from J, the junction contained 9 bases not matched to a gene. Per the germline V gene, CDR1 is SGHVS and CDR2 is FNYEAQ. This CDR3 is 17 amino acids long. CDR3 in DNA: TGTGCCAGCAGCTTAGGACCGGGACAGGGTGTACCCGGGGAGCTGTTTTTT. This gives the protein CASSLGPGQGVPGELFF.

The rearrangement links TRBV6-6 to TRBJ1-5; the D is unclear. Trimming pared 1 base from V and 0 bases from J, leaving 7 bases between. The CDR3 is 15 residues long. Germline V gene data show CDR1 as MNHNY and CDR2 as SVGAGI (reference sequence). The CDR3 here is CASSYYGDSNQPQHF. Written as DNA, the CDR3 is TGTGCCAGCAGTTACTATGGAGATAGCAATCAGCCCCAGCATTTT.

This chain uses TRBV7-9 with TRBJ2-7, with D perhaps matching TRBD2 (6 bases). CDR1 SEHNR and CDR2 FQNEAQ come from the germline V gene (reference sequence). The CDR3 extends over 15 amino acids. V was trimmed by 1 base and J by 6 bases, leaving 16 bases between them. The CDR3 coding sequence is TGTGCCAGCAGCTTAGTTAGGACGGGGGAGTTCGAGCAGTACTTC. Protein sequence: CASSLVRTGEFEQYF.

The J gene is TRBJ2-5, the V gene TRBV5-1, with 8 bases fitting TRBD1. CDR3 length equals 14 residues. V dropped 4 bases and J dropped 5; count of bases not matched to a gene: 7. In germline, CDR1 is SGHRS, CDR2 YFSETQ. In DNA form, the CDR3 reads TGCGCCAGCAGCACCGGGACAGGCGGTGAGACCCAGTACTTC. Encoded protein: CASSTGTGGETQYF. The full variable domain, in which reference TRBV5-1 and TRBJ2-5 provide the parts outside the CDR3, is KAGVTQTPRYLIKTRGQQVTLSCSPISGHRSVSWYQQTPGQGLQFLFEYFSETQRNKGNFPGRFSGRQFSNSRSEMNVSTLELGDSALYLCASSTGTGGETQYFGPGTRLLVL.

V is TRBV13 and J is TRBJ1-2; 10 bases agree with TRBD1. In germline, CDR1 is PRHDT, CDR2 FYEKMQ (reference sequence). The CDR3 has 17 residues. Unmatched junction bases numbered 10, after V lost 6 bases and J lost 0 bases. CDR3: CASRLRGTGASNYGYTF. CDR3 DNA sequence: TGTGCCAGCAGACTAAGGGGGACAGGGGCTTCTAACTATGGCTACACCTTC.

The chain has TRBV4-2 and TRBJ2-5; tentative D call: TRBD2 (5 bases). The CDR3 is 14 amino acids. The germline V gene has CDR1 LGHNA and CDR2 YNFKEQ. Trimming cost V 4 bases and J 1 base, with 10 bases left between them. CDR3 bases: TGTGCCAGCAGCCCCGGGAACCGCCAAGAGACCCAGTACTTC. It translates to CASSPGNRQETQYF.

The CDR3 region is CASSDSPAVPGANVLTF. CDR3 nucleotide sequence: TGTGCCAGCAGCGACAGCCCCGCCGTTCCGGGGGCCAACGTCCTGACTTTC. The rearrangement joins TRBV9 to TRBJ2-6; D remains unclear. This CDR3 contains 17 residues. V gave up 3 bases and J gave up 4 bases, with 17 bases separating them. In germline, CDR1 is SGDLS, CDR2 YYNGEE. The full variable domain, its missing parts supplied by reference TRBV9 and TRBJ2-6, is DSGVTQTPKHLITATGQRVTLRCSPRSGDLSVYWYQQSLDQGLQFLIQYYNGEERAKGNILERFSAQQFPDLHSELNLSSLELGDSALYFCASSDSPAVPGANVLTFGAGSRLTVL.

This clone occurred once. The chain links TRBV18 to TRBJ1-4; D might be TRBD1 (6 bases). The CDR3 covers 15 residues. Per germline, CDR1 KGHSH and CDR2 LQKENI. Trimming took 5 bases from V and 0 from J, leaving 10 bases between them. In nucleotides, the CDR3 is TGTGCCAGCTCAGGCGGACAGCCAACTAATGAAAAACTGTTTTTT. Translated, it gives CASSGGQPTNEKLFF.

The chain uses TRBV7-8 and TRBJ2-4, with D possibly matching TRBD2 (7 bases). The CDR3 consists of 17 residues. Germline CDR1 and CDR2: SGHVS and FQNEAQ. Trimming cost V 2 bases and J 1 base, with 15 bases left between them. CDR3 DNA: TGTGCCAGCAGCTTACGCGGGGGCCCCCTGGCCAAAAACATTCAGTACTTC. This translates into CASSLRGGPLAKNIQYF.

The rearrangement uses TRBV9 and TRBJ2-7; 8 positions agree with TRBD1. The length of the CDR3 is 15 residues. The junction had 9 bases not matched to a gene; V was cut back by 0 bases and J by 7 bases. CDR1 and CDR2 from the germline V gene are SGDLS and YYNGEE. CDR3 sequence (DNA): TGTGCCAGCAGCGTAGGGAGGGACAGGTCGGGGGAGCAGTACTTC. Encoded protein: CASSVGRDRSGEQYF. Full variable domain (outside the CDR3, taken from reference TRBV9 and TRBJ2-7): DSGVTQTPKHLITATGQRVTLRCSPRSGDLSVYWYQQSLDQGLQFLIQYYNGEERAKGNILERFSAQQFPDLHSELNLSSLELGDSALYFCASSVGRDRSGEQYFGPGTRLTVT.

This chain links TRBV5-1 with TRBJ2-3; a possible D gene is TRBD2 (5 bases). CDR3 length equals 13 residues. Trimming pared 4 bases from V and 8 bases from J, leaving 14 bases between. Germline V gene data show CDR1 as SGHRS and CDR2 as YFSETQ. CDR3 sequence: CASSTGGGGTQYF. CDR3 coding DNA: TGCGCCAGCAGCACTGGTGGAGGAGGTACGCAGTATTTT.

The gene calls are TRBV28 and TRBJ1-2; perhaps TRBD1 as D (6 bases). CDR3 length: 16 amino acids. V gave up 5 bases and J gave up 4 bases, with 20 bases separating them. Germline V CDR1 and CDR2: MDHEN, SYDVKM. The CDR3 nucleotides are TGTGCCAGCAGTGGGCAGGGGTCCCCAATTAGCTATGGCTACACCTTC. It encodes CASSGQGSPISYGYTF.

The CDR3 sequence: CASRTGGGNTIYF. The CDR3 DNA reads TGTGCCAGCAGGACAGGGGGCGGAAACACCATATATTTT. The V and J genes are TRBV28 and TRBJ1-3; 10 bases are a match to TRBD1. CDR1 MDHEN and CDR2 SYDVKM come from the germline V gene. After removal of 6 bases from V and 4 bases from J, the junction contained 0 bases not matched to a gene. The CDR3 has 13 amino acids.

This clone has a handful of counts. The V call is TRBV5-1, the J call TRBJ1-5; the match to TRBD1 covers 8 bases. In germline, CDR1 is SGHRS, CDR2 YFSETQ. Unmatched junction bases numbered 9, after V lost 4 bases and J lost 6 bases. The CDR3 contains 15 residues. CDR3 sequence (DNA): TGCGCCAGCAGCCCCTCGCCAGGGGGCGTTCAGCCCCAGCATTTT. It is translated as CASSPSPGGVQPQHF.

Only one count was recorded for this clone. The chain joins TRBV2 to TRBJ1-1; a possible D gene is TRBD1 (6 bases). V was cut by 6 bases and J by 8 bases, with 16 bases left in between. The CDR3 length is 13 residues. CDR1 SNHLY and CDR2 FYNNEI come from the germline V gene. In DNA form, the CDR3 reads TGTGCCAGCAGATCCGACAGGTTCGAGGAAGCTTTCTTT. As protein: CASRSDRFEEAFF.

The CDR3 region is CASSQGKDSPPPEAFF. As DNA, the CDR3 is TGCGCCAGCAGCCAGGGAAAAGACAGCCCCCCTCCTGAAGCTTTCTTT. The chain recombines TRBV4-1 with TRBJ1-1; TRBD1 might be the D (5 bases). Germline V CDR1 and CDR2: MGHRA, YSYEKL. V dropped 3 bases and J dropped 6 bases, with 20 bases sitting between them. The CDR3 sequence is 16 residues long.